The 24 T cell receptor beta chains reported below all come from one sample, sequenced in a study of T-cell reconstitution after alpha-beta-depleted transplantation in children (dated by TCRdb to 2016 to 2017). The treatment or condition label on this specimen signifies: allogeneic hematopoietic cell transplantation with graft depleted of TCRalphabeta T cells and CD19 B cells. Libraries came from PCR. The sequencer was an Illumina HiSeq 2500. Molecular barcoding was employed in the preparation of TCR libraries, with unique molecular identifiers being used to normalize TCRbeta repertoire quantification. Starting from the raw public reads, TCRdb applied fastp trimming at Q25, assembled clones with MiXCR and retained in-frame beta chains. Every entry covers one CDR3 protein and lists the most common genes and DNA from its rows. The sample contains approximately 630,000 distinct CDR3 sequences, approximately 14% of them found a single time. The ten largest clones capture 0.65% to 0.9% of the sample.

Source: PBMCs, taken before TCRalphabeta/CD19-depleted stem cell transplant. Receptors were obtained from a girl aged 2-10 years with congenital amegakaryocytic thrombocytopenia, due to receive a stem cell transplant.

The table lists this clonotype with a count of one. The chain combines TRBV12-3 or TRBV12-4 with TRBJ2-7; 9 bases align to TRBD1. V was pared by 6 bases and J by 2 bases, with 5 bases of the junction left unmatched. The CDR3 extends over 14 amino acids. In DNA form, the CDR3 reads TGTGCCAGCAGACGGGGACAGGGACCCTACGAGCAGTACTTC. As protein: CASRRGQGPYEQYF.

The V and J genes are TRBV5-1 and TRBJ2-5; maybe TRBD2 (6 bases). Germline CDR1 and CDR2: SGHRS and YFSETQ. The length of the CDR3 is 13 residues. V lost 6 bases to trimming and J lost 5 bases, with 14 bases between them. The CDR3 bases are TGCGCCAGCAACTCCGGGAGTCGGGAGACCCAGTACTTC. Protein sequence: CASNSGSRETQYF.

The chain joins TRBV28 to TRBJ2-5; 10 bases map to TRBD2. The germline V gene has CDR1 MDHEN and CDR2 SYDVKM. The CDR3 sequence is 18 residues long. Trimming at V came to 4 bases and at J to 1 base, leaving 12 bases not matched to a gene. CDR3 residues: CASSYPILAGEVQETQYF. The CDR3 DNA sequence: TGTGCCAGCAGTTACCCCATTCTAGCGGGAGAGGTCCAAGAGACCCAGTACTTC.

This clonotype was found many times. The chain links TRBV4-1 to TRBJ1-2, with 7 positions matching TRBD1. Germline CDR1 and CDR2: MGHRA and YSYEKL. This CDR3 has 14 residues. V shed 4 bases, J shed 8 bases, and the junction held 10 bases outside the gene matches. CDR3 nucleotide sequence: TGCGCCAGCAGCCTTCCCGGGACAGTGCGGGGCTACACCTTC. Translating it yields CASSLPGTVRGYTF.

Only a few counts were recorded for this clonotype. The V gene is TRBV11-1, the J gene TRBJ2-6, with D possibly TRBD1 on 6 matching bases. V lost 5 bases and J 0 bases, leaving 23 bases between the germline ends. This CDR3 has 20 amino acids. Germline CDR1 and CDR2: SGHAT and FQDESV (reference sequence). The CDR3 DNA reads as TGTGCCAGCAGCAGACCAGACGGAAGACAGGCCAACTCTGGGGCCAACGTCCTGACTTTC. Protein: CASSRPDGRQANSGANVLTF.

This clonotype was seen at least ten times. V is TRBV5-1 and J is TRBJ2-1, with 8 nucleotides matching TRBD2. Germline lookup yields CDR1 SGHRS and CDR2 YFSETQ. With V trimmed by 1 base and J by 4 bases, 4 bases remained unmatched. CDR3 length: 15 amino acids. The CDR3 DNA reads TGCGCCAGCAGCTTGAACGGGAGGGGGTACAATGAGCAGTTCTTC. It specifies CASSLNGRGYNEQFF.

The V call is TRBV5-1, the J call TRBJ1-6, with TRBD1 matching over 8 bases. V shed 0 bases, J shed 10 bases, and the junction held 12 bases outside the gene matches. Germline CDR1 SGHRS, CDR2 YFSETQ. CDR3 size: 17 residues. This CDR3 reads CASSLEGTGRVGSPLHF. CDR3 DNA sequence: TGCGCCAGCAGCTTGGAAGGGACAGGACGGGTTGGATCACCCCTCCACTTT.

This chain connects TRBV28 to TRBJ2-7, with 9 bases matching TRBD1. Germline CDR1 and CDR2: MDHEN and SYDVKM. The CDR3 contains 14 residues. The trim removed 2 bases at V and 5 bases at J, leaving 4 bases unmatched. Here the CDR3 reads CASSLNRGLDEQYF. DNA for the CDR3: TGTGCCAGCAGTTTAAACAGGGGGCTAGACGAGCAGTACTTC. Variable domain in full (rest from reference TRBV28 and TRBJ2-7): DVKVTQSSRYLVKRTGEKVFLECVQDMDHENMFWYRQDPGLGLRLIYFSYDVKMKEKGDIPEGYSVSREKKERFSLILESASTNQTSMYLCASSLNRGLDEQYFGPGTRLTVT.

This clonotype was seen at least ten times. The genes are TRBV21-1 and TRBJ2-1; TRBD2 was called by the table and not checked on the DNA. TRBV21-1 is reported as a pseudogene. The CDR3 loop spans 16 amino acids. The CDR3 loop reads CASSKAHLAGDNEQFF. The DNA for the CDR3 is TGTGCCAGCAGCAAAGCCCATCTAGCGGGAGACAATGAGCAGTTCTTC.

V gene TRBV14 combines with J gene TRBJ2-3; no definite D call. Between the trimmed V and J ends, which lost 4 bases and 5 bases, there was a span of 7 bases. The CDR3 spans 12 residues. Germline CDR1 and CDR2: SGHDN and FVKESK. CDR3 nucleotides: TGTGCCAGCAGCCTTAGGCAAGATACGCAGTATTTT. Amino acids: CASSLRQDTQYF.

As for this clonotype: The junction differs from germline at one of its ends, possibly a read error. V is TRBV5-1 and J is TRBJ2-1; D possibly corresponds to TRBD2 (6 bases). The CDR3 sequence is 16 residues long. Germline lookup yields CDR1 SGHRS and CDR2 YFSETQ. The CDR3: CASNSRGTFSGNEQSF. The CDR3 DNA is TGCGCCAGCAACTCGCGCGGGACCTTCTCGGGGAATGAGCAGTCCTTC.

This clonotype was found a few times. V and J are TRBV6-2 or TRBV6-3 and TRBJ1-3, with a tentative D call TRBD1 (6 bases). Looked up from germline, CDR1 is MNHEY and CDR2 is SVGEGT. Trimming took off 6 bases at V and 4 bases at J, with 13 bases between the two ends. CDR3 length: 14 amino acids. DNA for the CDR3: TGTGCCAGCAGGACCGGACAGAGAGGAAACACCATATATTTT. Encoded protein: CASRTGQRGNTIYF.

This clonotype was found a few times. This chain uses TRBV20-1 with TRBJ2-3; perhaps TRBD2 as D (5 bases). The CDR3 has 14 residues. The V end lost 6 bases, the J end lost 6 bases, and 19 bases lay between the germline ends. The germline CDR1 and CDR2 sequences are DFQATT and SNEGSKA (reference sequence). CDR3 sequence reads: CSALVRGSQDTQYF. The CDR3 DNA is TGCAGTGCCCTCGTCCGGGGTTCCCAGGATACGCAGTATTTT.

To note about this clonotype: A much bigger clone sits one base away, suggesting this may be a read error. The CDR3 nucleotides read TGTGCCACGCGGTCCGATACGCCGACACCGTACAGTTTTTTTTTGTCAGAGACGCAGTATTTT. It translates to CATRSDTPTPYSFFLSETQYF. The chain is built from TRBV6-2 or TRBV6-3 and TRBJ2-3; the D is unclear. Germline V gene lookup returns CDR1 MNHEY and CDR2 SVGEGT. CDR3 length: 21 residues.

The chain joins TRBV12-3 or TRBV12-4 to TRBJ2-1, with 13 bases lining up with TRBD2. V shed 8 bases, J shed 9 bases, and the junction held 13 bases outside the gene matches. The CDR3 runs to 16 residues. This chain's CDR3 is CASRGFGTSGMREQFF. CDR3 coding DNA: TGTGCCAGCCGGGGCTTTGGGACTAGCGGGATGCGTGAGCAGTTCTTC.

A remark on this clonotype: This may be a read error: a much more frequent sequence differs by one nucleotide. The chain couples TRBV29-1 to TRBJ2-4, with D possibly matching TRBD1 (5 bases). The CDR3 sequence is 13 residues long. Germline CDR1 reads SQVTM; CDR2 reads ANQGSEA. V gave up 7 bases and J gave up 0 bases, with 10 bases separating them. CDR3 in DNA: TGCAGCGAGCCAACAGGAGCCAAAAACATTCAGTACTTC. This encodes CSEPTGAKNIQYF. The whole variable domain, filled in from reference TRBV29-1 and TRBJ2-4, reads SAVISQKPSRDICQRGTSLTIQCQVDSQVTMMFWYRQQPGQSLTLIATANQGSEATYESGFVIDKFPISRPNLTFSTLTVSNMSPEDSSIYLCSEPTGAKNIQYFGAGTRLSVL.

This clonotype occurred a few times. The chain is built from TRBV5-1 and TRBJ2-1, with TRBD2 matching 9 bases. Germline V lookup: CDR1 SGHRS, CDR2 YFSETQ. V was pared by 1 base and J by 9 bases, with 5 bases of the junction left unmatched. The CDR3 length is 14 residues. CDR3 protein: CASSLPGLAFEQFF. The CDR3 DNA reads TGCGCCAGCAGCTTGCCAGGACTAGCGTTTGAGCAGTTCTTC.

The CDR3 nucleotides read TGTGCCAGCAGGGCGGGTACGCAGTATTTT. This codes for CASRAGTQYF. J is TRBJ2-3 and V is TRBV28, with a possible D match to TRBD2 (5 bases). Trimming cost V 6 bases and J 8 bases, with 6 bases left between them. Germline CDR1 is MDHEN and CDR2 is SYDVKM. The CDR3 sequence is 10 residues long.

This rearrangement joins TRBV5-6 to TRBJ2-4; no firm D call. This CDR3 spans 16 amino acids. V lost 2 bases, J lost 1 base, and 13 bases lay in between. CDR1 SGHDT and CDR2 YYEEEE come from the germline V gene. The chain's CDR3 is CASSLRLVEAKNIQYF. The CDR3 coding sequence is TGTGCCAGCAGCTTACGGTTGGTGGAGGCCAAAAACATTCAGTACTTC.

This chain connects TRBV10-3 to TRBJ2-7, with 9 bases aligning to TRBD1. The germline V gene encodes CDR1 ENHRY and CDR2 SYGVKD. The CDR3 extends over 16 amino acids. J gave up 2 bases and V 6 bases, and 11 bases lay outside the gene matches. CDR3 sequence reads: CAISSIRDRDPYEQYF. In DNA form, the CDR3 reads TGTGCCATCAGCTCGATCCGGGACAGGGATCCCTACGAGCAGTACTTC.

This clonotype appeared many times. V and J are TRBV20-1 and TRBJ2-1, with no clear D. Germline values: CDR1 DFQATT, CDR2 SNEGSKA (reference sequence). This CDR3 is 12 amino acids long. V was trimmed by 3 bases and J by 5 bases, leaving 8 bases between them. The CDR3 loop reads CSASFRHNEQFF. In DNA, the CDR3 is TGCAGTGCTAGTTTCAGGCACAATGAGCAGTTCTTC.

The table lists this clonotype with a few counts. V is TRBV11-1 and J is TRBJ2-1; D gene uncertain. CDR3 length: 18 residues. Per germline, CDR1 SGHAT and CDR2 FQDESV (reference sequence). The V end lost 5 bases, the J end lost 5 bases, and 25 bases lay between the germline ends. The CDR3 loop reads CASSAYPDPNRAHNEQFF. The DNA of the CDR3 is TGTGCCAGCAGCGCCTACCCGGACCCCAACCGAGCCCACAATGAGCAGTTCTTC.

This clonotype was counted ten times or more. The chain joins TRBV20-1 to TRBJ2-1; unclear D gene. CDR3 size: 15 residues. Deletions cut 3 bases from V and 2 bases from J, with 14 bases between. Germline CDR1 and CDR2: DFQATT and SNEGSKA (reference sequence). The CDR3 DNA sequence: TGCAGTGCTAGCGCCACGTGGGGTACCTACAATGAGCAGTTCTTC. Translated, it gives CSASATWGTYNEQFF.

In this sample, this clonotype turned up a few times. In DNA, the CDR3 is TGCGCCAGCAGCCCTGGGACGGAGACAGCGGAGACCCAGTACTTC. As protein: CASSPGTETAETQYF. The chain carries TRBV5-1 and TRBJ2-5; D could derive from TRBD1 or TRBD2 (5 bases each). V was cut by 4 bases and J by 5 bases, with 18 bases left in between. CDR3 length: 15 residues. In germline, CDR1 is SGHRS, CDR2 YFSETQ.